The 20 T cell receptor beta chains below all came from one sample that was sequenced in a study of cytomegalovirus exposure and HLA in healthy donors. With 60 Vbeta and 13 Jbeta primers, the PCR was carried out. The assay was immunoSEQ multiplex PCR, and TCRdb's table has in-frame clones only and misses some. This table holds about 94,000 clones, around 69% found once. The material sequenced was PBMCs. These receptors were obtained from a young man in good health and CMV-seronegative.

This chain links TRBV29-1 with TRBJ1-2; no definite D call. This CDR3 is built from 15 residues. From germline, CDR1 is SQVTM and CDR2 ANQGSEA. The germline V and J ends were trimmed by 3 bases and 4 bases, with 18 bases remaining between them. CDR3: CSVERAWRDPYGYTF. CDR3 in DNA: TGCAGCGTTGAGAGGGCCTGGCGAGACCCCTATGGCTACACCTTC.

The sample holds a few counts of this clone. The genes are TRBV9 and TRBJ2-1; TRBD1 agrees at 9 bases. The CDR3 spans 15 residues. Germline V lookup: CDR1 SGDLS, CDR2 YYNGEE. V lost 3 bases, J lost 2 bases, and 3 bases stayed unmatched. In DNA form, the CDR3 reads TGTGCCAGCAGCGAAAACAGGGGGCCCTACAATGAGCAGTTCTTC. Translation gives CASSENRGPYNEQFF.

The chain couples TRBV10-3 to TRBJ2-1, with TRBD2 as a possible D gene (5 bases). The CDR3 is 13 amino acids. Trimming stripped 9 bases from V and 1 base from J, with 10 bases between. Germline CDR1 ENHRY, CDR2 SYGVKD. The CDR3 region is CAIQLESYNEQFF. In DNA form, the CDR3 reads TGTGCCATTCAACTAGAGTCCTACAATGAGCAGTTCTTC.

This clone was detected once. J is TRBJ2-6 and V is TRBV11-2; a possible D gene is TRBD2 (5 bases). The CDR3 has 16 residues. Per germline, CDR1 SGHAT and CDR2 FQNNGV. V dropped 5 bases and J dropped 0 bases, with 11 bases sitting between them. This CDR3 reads CASSPITSSGANVLTF. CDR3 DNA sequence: TGTGCCAGCAGCCCCATAACTAGCTCTGGGGCCAACGTCCTGACTTTC.

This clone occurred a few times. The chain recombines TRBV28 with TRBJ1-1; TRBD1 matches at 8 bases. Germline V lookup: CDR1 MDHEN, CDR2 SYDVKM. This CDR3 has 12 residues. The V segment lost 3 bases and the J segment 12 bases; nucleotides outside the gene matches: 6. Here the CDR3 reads CASSFLQGATFF. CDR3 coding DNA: TGTGCCAGCAGTTTCCTTCAGGGGGCAACTTTCTTT.

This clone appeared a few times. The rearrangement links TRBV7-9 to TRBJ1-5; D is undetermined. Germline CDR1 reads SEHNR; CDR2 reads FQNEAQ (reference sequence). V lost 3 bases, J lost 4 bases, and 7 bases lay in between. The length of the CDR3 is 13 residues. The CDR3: CASSFGANQPQHF. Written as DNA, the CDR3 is TGTGCCAGCAGCTTCGGAGCGAATCAGCCCCAGCATTTT.

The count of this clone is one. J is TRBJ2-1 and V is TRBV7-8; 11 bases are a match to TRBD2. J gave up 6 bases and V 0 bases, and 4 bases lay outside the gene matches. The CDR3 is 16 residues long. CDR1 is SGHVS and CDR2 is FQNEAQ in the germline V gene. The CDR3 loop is CASSLAGTSGVNEQFF. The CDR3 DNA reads TGTGCCAGCAGCTTAGCGGGGACTAGCGGAGTCAATGAGCAGTTCTTC.

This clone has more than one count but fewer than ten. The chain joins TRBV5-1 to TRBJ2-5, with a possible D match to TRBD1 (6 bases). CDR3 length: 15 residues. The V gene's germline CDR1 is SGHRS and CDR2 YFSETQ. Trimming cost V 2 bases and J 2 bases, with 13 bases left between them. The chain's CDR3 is CASSFNWGPQETQYF. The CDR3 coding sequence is TGCGCCAGCAGCTTTAACTGGGGGCCACAAGAGACCCAGTACTTC.

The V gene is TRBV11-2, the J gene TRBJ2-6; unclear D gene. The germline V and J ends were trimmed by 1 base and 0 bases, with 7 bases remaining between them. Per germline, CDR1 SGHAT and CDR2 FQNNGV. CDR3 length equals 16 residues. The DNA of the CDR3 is TGTGCCAGCAGCTTAGCCGCGGTCTCTGGGGCCAACGTCCTGACTTTC. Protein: CASSLAAVSGANVLTF.

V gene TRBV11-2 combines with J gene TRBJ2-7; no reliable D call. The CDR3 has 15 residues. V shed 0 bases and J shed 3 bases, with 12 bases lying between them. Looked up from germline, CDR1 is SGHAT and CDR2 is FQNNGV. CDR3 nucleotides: TGTGCCAGCAGCTTAGATCTTGTCAGGAACTACGAGCAGTACTTC. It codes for CASSLDLVRNYEQYF.

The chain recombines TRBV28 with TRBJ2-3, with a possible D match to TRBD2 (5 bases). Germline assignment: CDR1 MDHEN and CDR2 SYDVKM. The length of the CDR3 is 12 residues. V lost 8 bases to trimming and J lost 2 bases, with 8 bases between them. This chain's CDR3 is CASRLATDTQYF. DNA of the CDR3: TGTGCCAGCCGGCTAGCCACAGATACGCAGTATTTT.

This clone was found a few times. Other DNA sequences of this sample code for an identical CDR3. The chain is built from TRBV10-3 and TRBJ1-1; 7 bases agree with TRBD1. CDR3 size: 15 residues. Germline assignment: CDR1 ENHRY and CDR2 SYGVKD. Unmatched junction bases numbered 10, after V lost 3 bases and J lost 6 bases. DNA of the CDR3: TGTGCCATCAGTGACCGGAAGGACAGGCGAGCTGAAGCTTTCTTT. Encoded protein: CAISDRKDRRAEAFF.

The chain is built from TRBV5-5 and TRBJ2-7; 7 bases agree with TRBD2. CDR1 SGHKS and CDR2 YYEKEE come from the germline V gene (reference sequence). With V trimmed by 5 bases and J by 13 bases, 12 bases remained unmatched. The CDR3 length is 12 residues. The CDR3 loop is CASSTVGGVEYF. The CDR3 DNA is TGTGCCAGCAGTACCGTGGGAGGGGTTGAATACTTC.

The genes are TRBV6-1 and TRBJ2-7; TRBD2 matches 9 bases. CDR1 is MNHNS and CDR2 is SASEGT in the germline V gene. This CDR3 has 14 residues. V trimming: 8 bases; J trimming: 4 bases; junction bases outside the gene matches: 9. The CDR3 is CASEGSGGGYEQYF. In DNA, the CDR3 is TGTGCCAGCGAAGGTAGCGGGGGAGGGTACGAGCAGTACTTC.

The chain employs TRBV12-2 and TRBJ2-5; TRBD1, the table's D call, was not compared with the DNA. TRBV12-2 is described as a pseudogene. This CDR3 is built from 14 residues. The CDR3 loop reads CASSEGQGQETQYF. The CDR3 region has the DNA TGTGCAAGTTCGGAAGGGCAGGGTCAAGAGACCCAGTACTTC.

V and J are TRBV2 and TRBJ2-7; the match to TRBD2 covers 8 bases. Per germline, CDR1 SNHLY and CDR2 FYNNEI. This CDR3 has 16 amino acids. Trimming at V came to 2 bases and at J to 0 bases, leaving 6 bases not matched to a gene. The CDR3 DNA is TGTGCCAGCAGTGAAATCGGCGGGGGGAGCTCCTACGAGCAGTACTTC. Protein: CASSEIGGGSSYEQYF.

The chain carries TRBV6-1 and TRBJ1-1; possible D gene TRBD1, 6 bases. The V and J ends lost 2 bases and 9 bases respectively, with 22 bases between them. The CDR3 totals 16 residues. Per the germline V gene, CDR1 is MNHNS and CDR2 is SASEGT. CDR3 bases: TGTGCCAGCAGTGAATCGGGAACGCTCGGGGGGCCCAAAGCTTTCTTT. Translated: CASSESGTLGGPKAFF.

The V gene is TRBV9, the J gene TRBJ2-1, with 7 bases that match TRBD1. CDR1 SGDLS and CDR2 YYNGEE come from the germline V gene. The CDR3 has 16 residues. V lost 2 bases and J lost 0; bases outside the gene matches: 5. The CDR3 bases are TGTGCCAGCAGCGTTGAGACAGGGAGCTCCTACAATGAGCAGTTCTTC. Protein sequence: CASSVETGSSYNEQFF.

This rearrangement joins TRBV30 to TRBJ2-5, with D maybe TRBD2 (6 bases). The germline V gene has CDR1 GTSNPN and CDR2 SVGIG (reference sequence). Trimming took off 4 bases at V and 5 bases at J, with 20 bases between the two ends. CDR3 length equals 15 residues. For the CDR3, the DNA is TGTGCCTGGACCCGGACCGGGAGAAGCTGGGAGACCCAGTACTTC. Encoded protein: CAWTRTGRSWETQYF.

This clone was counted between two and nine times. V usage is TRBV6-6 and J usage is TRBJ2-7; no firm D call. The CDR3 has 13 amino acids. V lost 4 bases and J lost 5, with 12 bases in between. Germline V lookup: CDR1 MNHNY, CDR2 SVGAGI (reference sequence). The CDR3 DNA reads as TGTGCCAGCAGTTCACGAGAGGCCCACGAGCAGTACTTC. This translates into CASSSREAHEQYF.